This TCR beta chain was sequenced in a study of OX40 agonist ivuxolimab in advanced cancers. Some background on the complete study: The costimulatory receptor OX40 (CD134) was targeted by ivuxolimab, a fully human IgG2 agonistic monoclonal antibody. Intravenous ivuxolimab was administered to patients every 2 weeks at six dose levels: 0.01, 0.1, 0.3, 1.5, 3 and 10 mg/kg. Of the 50 to 55 patients in dose escalation, some 19 had hepatocellular carcinoma, some 15 had melanoma, 9 had renal cell carcinoma and 9 had head and neck cancer. In the dose-escalation cohort, 65% to 90% of patients were male, and the mean age was around 60 years, with a range of roughly 23 to 85. Prior anti-PD-1, anti-PD-L1 or anti-CTLA-4 therapy was permitted, and checkpoint inhibitors had been received by about 44% of dose-escalation patients. Partial responses occurred in three dose-escalation patients, of whom one had hepatocellular carcinoma and two had cutaneous melanoma. The point of sequencing TCRbeta in the periphery was to test whether ivuxolimab changed TCR sequence diversity and drove clonal T-cell expansion. The paper reports the monotherapy dose-escalation portion (N of about 54 patients) of the phase I ivuxolimab trial. On the study overall, not on this receptor specifically: Partial responders in the 0.1-3.0 mg/kg groups had among the lowest normalized peripheral clonal expansion, especially among CD8+ T cells. After ivuxolimab, CD8+ T cells had more expanded clones than CD4+ T cells on average. At doses from 0.1 to 3.0 mg/kg, clonal expansion was seen in both CD4+ and CD8+ blood T cells between baseline and week 6. Which antigens the clonally expanded peripheral T cells were specific for was not determined. Low levels of normalized T-cell clonal expansion were also seen in some nonresponding patients.

The V end gives up 2 bases and the J end 1 base, leaving 13 bases in the junction not matched to a gene. For CDR1 and CDR2, the germline V gene (reference sequence) lists GTSNPN and SVGIG. The CDR3 holds 17 amino acids from the cysteine to the phenylalanine. CDR3 DNA only is kept here, 51 bases in frame from base 1. For sequencing of the TCRbeta CDR3 region, genomic DNA was extracted from the sorted cells. The immunoSEQ Assay was used to sequence the TCRbeta CDR3 regions. In its TCRdb copy, this immuneACCESS table keeps in-frame sequences only and misses some clones. Where compared with another copy, unresolved V genes explain less than half of these, and the others have no known cause. This sample lists approximately 76,000 clones; almost 90% were detected once. The biggest ten clones account for roughly 0.72% of the sample. Comments on this clone: The antigen it binds to is not known. No quality values exist for individual bases; no much larger clone is one base distant.

Patients with autoimmune disease history or receiving systemic immunosuppression were excluded from the trial. Peripheral blood for TCR sequencing was collected from all dose cohorts at baseline, on cycle 4 day 1, and on cycle 7 day 1. Samples came from an open-label, multicenter, first-in-human phase I dose-escalation trial of ivuxolimab. Adults with locally advanced or metastatic melanoma, renal cell, hepatocellular, or head and neck squamous cell carcinoma were enrolled in the trial. Before TCR sequencing, CD4+ and CD8+ T cells were separately sorted from peripheral blood. This TCR derives from an adult with an advanced solid tumor such as melanoma, head and neck, liver or kidney cancer. Source: CD4+ or CD8+ T cells sorted from blood, taken in a trial of the OX40 agonist ivuxolimab. The rearranged segments are TRBV30 and TRBJ2-7; 8 bases in the middle match TRBD1. The CDR3 reads as follows: CAWSSRIIGQGSYEQYF. The bases read TGTGCCTGGAGTTCTCGAATTATCGGACAGGGTTCCTACGAGCAGTACTTC.